This note documents a single T cell receptor (beta chain) sequence. Its specificity is not known. The data stem from a study of T cell responses to AZD1222 COVID-19 vaccine. Trimming at V came to 4 bases and at J to 0 bases, leaving 7 bases not matched to a gene. The CDR3 contains 16 residues. Germline V CDR1 and CDR2: SGHKS, YYEKEE (reference sequence). General observations from the study: The study identified only five to seven AZD1222 recipients as seropositive at baseline. Clonal diversity was possibly underestimated; the donors were predominantly white British and more often female.

Repertoires were generated with immunoSEQ multiplex PCR, while TCRdb's copy carries only in-frame clones and drops some. The repertoire has under 200,000 clones, 90% to 95% of them found once; the top ten carry around 2%. The material was peripheral blood, obtained on day 0 of AZD1222 vaccination. The sequence was obtained from an adult in good health. The J gene is TRBJ2-1, the V gene TRBV5-5; 7 nucleotides match TRBD1. The CDR3 bases are TGTGCCAGCAGCGGGGACAGACCTAGCTCCTACAATGAGCAGTTCTTC. Its translation: CASSGDRPSSYNEQFF.